This TCR beta chain was found in a study of shared clonotypes between healthy human individuals (dated by TCRdb to between 2020 and 2021). Notes on the research overall: The cohort comprised a couple of women and a few men aged 18 to 49 years. To estimate repertoire size and how much clonotypes are shared between individuals, the study performed deep sequencing of blood TCR repertoires from a handful of healthy adults. Different laboratories and diverse techniques were used to prepare libraries and sequence TCR repertoires, to increase sequencing depth and limit assay-specific biases. Between about 0.94 and 8.9 billion PBMCs per donor were obtained by leukapheresis.

Its CDR3 holds 14 amino acids, cysteine through phenylalanine. The only DNA kept is the CDR3, 42 bases in frame from the first base. CDR1 and CDR2 are drawn from the germline V gene: SGHNT, YENEEA. The V and J ends are trimmed by 5 bases and 2 bases, leaving 10 bases between them. On this clone: The clone's antigen remains unknown. Per-nucleotide qualities are absent, and no much larger clonotype sits a single base away.

Healthy HIV-negative adults with no recently reported acute infections or vaccinations were included as donors. Every donor was a Caucasian adult living in Nashville, Tennessee, USA. In the unsorted samples, approximately 82 million PBMCs were counted, and genomic DNA was extracted using the QIAamp DNA Blood Mini kit. Blood was collected by leukapheresis, and PBMCs were isolated by Ficoll-Histopaque density gradient centrifugation and then cryopreserved in liquid nitrogen vapor phase. Using the deep immunoSEQ assay, TCR CDR3 regions were amplified from genomic DNA by multiplex PCR. Extracted genomic DNA from each cell subset was distributed evenly across all wells of several immunoSEQ 96-well plates, and each plate was treated as a replicate. Each replicate PCR for unsorted PBMC received around 330 ng genomic DNA, equal to 25,000 to 35,000 T cell genomes. Genomic DNA from unsorted PBMC was sequenced over ten immunoSEQ deep assay plates. The purified libraries were quantified using a Qubit 3.0 fluorometer, sized with a Bioanalyzer 2100, and then quantified again using the KAPA Library Quantification kit. A separate single-read 150-cycle Illumina NextSeq 550 flow cell was used to sequence each immunoSEQ 96-well plate. In the authors' own workflow: Because the immunoSEQ output held only junctional sequences and lacked quality scores, the filtering could not match the filtering applied to full-length reads. To assign V/J genes and CDR3, sequences were annotated against IMGT germline references using PyIR, a Python wrapper for IgBLAST v1.9. Reads were filtered out if the reads had weak V/J assignments (E-value above 1e-6), no CDR3, stop codons, out-of-frame junctions, or ambiguous translated residues. V3J clonotypes were defined as sequences sharing an identical inferred V gene, J gene, and CDR3 amino acid sequence. Percentage overlap between repertoires was computed as shared unique clonotypes divided by the size of the smaller repertoire. Repertoire richness was assessed with RTK rarefaction, the Chao1 estimator, and Recon v2.1 estimates of unobserved clonotypes. TCRdb stores this immuneACCESS table with in-frame sequences only. Part of the clones is absent; in the studies checked, under half of the shortfall reflects unresolved V genes, and no reason is known for the rest. The DNA was the basis for D and trimming; V, J and clone size are from that table. Within this sample are 400,000 to 600,000 clones, with around 79% of them counted one time only. Of the sample, 13% falls within the top ten clones.

What the research found in general, with its limitations: Only blood was sampled, and tissue TCR repertoires likely differ from those in blood. Based on pairwise subsampling, the degree of clonotype sharing among donors was expected to be affected by sequencing depth. Because the study included only a small number of donors, the genetic and exposure-history diversity represented was limited.

Sequencing was performed on PBMCs. The chain is made from TRBV11-3 and TRBJ1-5, with TRBD1 as a weak D call on 5 bases. This TCR derives from a woman aged 40 to 50 in good health. Some clones in this sample may be carry-over from other donors' samples. The DNA reads TGTGCCAGCAGCGTAGGGACCCGCAATCAGCCCCAGCATTTT. Translated, it gives CASSVGTRNQPQHF.